Following are 23 T cell receptor beta chains from one sample sequenced in a study of T cell changes during pregnancy in multiple sclerosis. The method was immunoSEQ multiplex PCR; TCRdb's version includes in-frame clones alone and lacks a portion of them. The data hold approximately 30,000 clones, with around 92% observed a single time. Material: CD8+ T cells from peripheral blood mononuclear cells, obtained in the second trimester of pregnancy. The receptors originated from a female donor in good health, enrolled as a control in a pregnancy study.

The gene calls are TRBV18 and TRBJ1-1; TRBD1 might be the D (6 bases). In germline, CDR1 is KGHSH, CDR2 LQKENI. The CDR3 length is 17 residues. Trimming cost V 2 bases and J 3 bases, with 19 bases left between them. Written as DNA, the CDR3 is TGTGCCAGCTCACCATGGGCAGGGGCGAGACTGGACACTGAAGCTTTCTTT. The encoded protein is CASSPWAGARLDTEAFF.

CDR3 amino acids: CASGLVSVGLGGYTF. The CDR3 coding sequence is TGTGCTAGTGGTTTGGTAAGTGTGGGGCTCGGAGGCTACACCTTC. V usage is TRBV12-5 and J usage is TRBJ1-2, with a possible D match to TRBD1 (5 bases). The CDR3 is 15 residues long. Trimming stripped 0 bases from V and 8 bases from J, with 16 bases between. Germline V lookup: CDR1 LGHNT, CDR2 FRNRAP.

The chain joins TRBV11-2 to TRBJ2-1; tentative D call: TRBD2 (7 bases). V lost 3 bases and J 6 bases, leaving 12 bases between the germline ends. Germline lookup yields CDR1 SGHAT and CDR2 FQNNGV. The CDR3 length is 14 residues. CDR3: CASSFGGGGNEQFF. CDR3 nucleotides: TGTGCCAGCAGCTTTGGAGGGGGGGGCAATGAGCAGTTCTTC.

The chain links TRBV9 to TRBJ2-3, with D tentatively TRBD2 (6 bases). The CDR3 totals 16 residues. Looked up from germline, CDR1 is SGDLS and CDR2 is YYNGEE. V dropped 3 bases and J dropped 0 bases, with 14 bases sitting between them. The CDR3 spells CASSEKEGPSTDTQYF. As DNA, the CDR3 is TGTGCCAGCAGCGAGAAGGAGGGGCCGAGCACAGATACGCAGTATTTT. The full variable domain, with the rest looked up from reference TRBV9 and TRBJ2-3, is DSGVTQTPKHLITATGQRVTLRCSPRSGDLSVYWYQQSLDQGLQFLIQYYNGEERAKGNILERFSAQQFPDLHSELNLSSLELGDSALYFCASSEKEGPSTDTQYFGPGTRLTVL.

The J gene is TRBJ1-2, the V gene TRBV4-3; no reliable D call. V was shortened by 4 bases and J by 3 bases, with 15 bases between the two germline ends. CDR3 size: 15 residues. Germline-derived CDR1 and CDR2 are LGHNA and YSLEER. This chain's CDR3 is CASSLSLIGDYGYTF. The DNA for the CDR3 is TGCGCCAGCAGCCTTTCCTTAATCGGGGACTATGGCTACACCTTC.

The chain couples TRBV9 to TRBJ2-7; 8 nucleotides agree with TRBD1. The junction had 5 bases not matched to a gene; V was cut back by 0 bases and J by 3 bases. Germline V CDR1 and CDR2: SGDLS, YYNGEE. CDR3 length equals 15 residues. As DNA, the CDR3 is TGTGCCAGCAGCGTAGGCGGCGACAGGGGCTACGAGCAGTACTTC. It yields the protein CASSVGGDRGYEQYF. Using reference TRBV9 and TRBJ2-7 for the parts outside the CDR3, the full variable domain is DSGVTQTPKHLITATGQRVTLRCSPRSGDLSVYWYQQSLDQGLQFLIQYYNGEERAKGNILERFSAQQFPDLHSELNLSSLELGDSALYFCASSVGGDRGYEQYFGPGTRLTVT.

This chain uses TRBV9 with TRBJ2-1, with D possibly TRBD2 on 6 matching bases. Trimming pared 0 bases from V and 10 bases from J, leaving 11 bases between. The CDR3 is 13 amino acids. CDR1 and CDR2 from the germline V gene are SGDLS and YYNGEE. The CDR3 sequence is CASSVARGGEQFF. The CDR3, as DNA: TGTGCCAGCAGCGTAGCAAGGGGAGGCGAGCAGTTCTTC. The variable domain in full, completed from reference TRBV9 and TRBJ2-1, reads DSGVTQTPKHLITATGQRVTLRCSPRSGDLSVYWYQQSLDQGLQFLIQYYNGEERAKGNILERFSAQQFPDLHSELNLSSLELGDSALYFCASSVARGGEQFFGPGTRLTVL.

V usage is TRBV14 and J usage is TRBJ2-5; D perhaps matches TRBD2 (5 bases). The V gene lost 5 bases and the J gene lost 2 bases, with 12 bases spanning the gap. The CDR3 totals 14 residues. Germline CDR1 is SGHDN and CDR2 is FVKESK. The CDR3 nucleotides are TGTGCCAGCAGCTCCGAGGGCGGACAAGAGACCCAGTACTTC. The encoded protein is CASSSEGGQETQYF.

This rearrangement joins TRBV5-1 to TRBJ2-7, with 9 bases matching TRBD1. The CDR3 loop spans 15 amino acids. Germline CDR1 SGHRS, CDR2 YFSETQ. V shed 3 bases and J 7 bases; nucleotides not matched to a gene: 11. CDR3: CASSSTGTGSSEQYF. Here the CDR3 DNA reads TGCGCCAGCAGCTCTACCGGGACAGGGTCTTCGGAGCAGTACTTC.

V usage is TRBV7-9 and J usage is TRBJ1-1; TRBD1 matches at 8 bases. The CDR3 has 11 amino acids. V trimming: 10 bases; J trimming: 4 bases; junction bases outside the gene matches: 2. Germline V lookup: CDR1 SEHNR, CDR2 FQNEAQ (reference sequence). This CDR3 reads CATDRGTEAFF. The CDR3 nucleotides read TGTGCCACTGACAGGGGCACTGAAGCTTTCTTT.

The gene calls are TRBV27 and TRBJ2-7, with D maybe TRBD2 (6 bases). Trimming left V 11 bases short and J 5 bases short, with 16 bases between. Germline CDR1 reads MNHEY; CDR2 reads SMNVEV (reference sequence). The CDR3 is made up of 12 amino acids. CDR3 sequence: CAGRGVTDEQYF. CDR3 nucleotide sequence: TGTGCCGGCCGCGGGGTAACGGACGAGCAGTACTTC.

The count of this clone is one. Its ends do not fully match the called genes, so a read error is possible. The same CDR3 arises from other DNA sequences in this sample as well. The rearrangement uses TRBV4-2 and TRBJ1-2, with 10 bases that match TRBD1. CDR3 length equals 13 residues. Looked up from germline, CDR1 is LGHNA and CDR2 is YNFKEQ. The CDR3 DNA follows: TGTGCTAGCAGCCCGGGACAGGGGTATGGCTACACCTTC. It translates to CASSPGQGYGYTF.

The chain is built from TRBV5-5 and TRBJ1-2; possible D gene TRBD1, 6 bases. Deletions cut 4 bases from V and 4 bases from J, with 14 bases between. The CDR3 is 14 amino acids. The germline CDR1 and CDR2 sequences are SGHKS and YYEKEE (reference sequence). CDR3 sequence: CASSNRVLFYGYTF. CDR3 DNA sequence: TGTGCCAGCAGCAACAGGGTCCTATTCTATGGCTACACCTTC.

The chain has TRBV19 and TRBJ1-2, with D possibly TRBD1 on 6 matching bases. V lost 6 bases and J 4 bases, leaving 9 bases between the germline ends. The CDR3 extends over 12 amino acids. Germline lookup yields CDR1 LNHDA and CDR2 SQIVND (reference sequence). The CDR3 coding sequence is TGTGCCAGTAGCGACAGGCCCTATGGCTACACCTTC. Encoded protein: CASSDRPYGYTF.

This sequence joins TRBV19 and TRBJ2-1, with 12 bases matching TRBD2. J lost 8 bases, V lost 1 base, and 9 bases had no gene match. This CDR3 region has 17 residues. Germline-derived CDR1 and CDR2 are LNHDA and SQIVND (reference sequence). The CDR3 nucleotides read TGTGCCAGTAGTATAGCACTAGCGGGGGGTCCCTGGGATGAGCAGTTCTTC. It yields the protein CASSIALAGGPWDEQFF.

This chain joins TRBV27 and TRBJ2-1; maybe TRBD2 (6 bases). The length of the CDR3 is 14 residues. With 5 bases removed from V and 1 base from J, the gap between germline ends came to 9 bases. CDR1 and CDR2 (germline): MNHEY, SMNVEV (reference sequence). The chain's CDR3 is CASSPGLSYNEQFF. CDR3 DNA sequence: TGTGCCAGCAGTCCGGGACTTTCCTACAATGAGCAGTTCTTC.

J is TRBJ1-5 and V is TRBV27; 7 nucleotides align to TRBD1. This CDR3 has 15 amino acids. Germline trimming cut 5 bases from V and 7 bases from J; bases unmatched to any gene: 11. Per germline, CDR1 MNHEY and CDR2 SMNVEV (reference sequence). CDR3 loop: CASSPYTGDGQPQHF. The CDR3 nucleotides are TGTGCCAGCAGTCCATATACAGGGGACGGGCAGCCCCAGCATTTT.

DNA for the CDR3: TGTGCCAGCAGTTATGACGGGACAGCTACTGGAAACACCATATATTTT. This sequence encodes CASSYDGTATGNTIYF. The chain is built from TRBV5-8 and TRBJ1-3, with 7 nucleotides matching TRBD1. Germline trimming cut 5 bases from V and 2 bases from J; bases unmatched to any gene: 10. The CDR3 runs 16 residues. Germline CDR1 is SGHTS and CDR2 is YDEGEE. The full variable domain, rest sourced from reference TRBV5-8 and TRBJ1-3, is EAGVTQSPTHLIKTRGQQATLRCSPISGHTSVYWYQQALGLGLQFLLWYDEGEERNRGNFPPRFSGRQFPNYSSELNVNALELEDSALYLCASSYDGTATGNTIYFGEGSWLTVV.

This chain uses TRBV9 with TRBJ1-2, with TRBD1 as a possible D gene (6 bases). The CDR3 contains 15 residues. CDR1 is SGDLS and CDR2 is YYNGEE in the germline V gene. Deletions cut 4 bases from V and 0 bases from J, with 13 bases between. The chain's CDR3 is CASSLGQTTNYGYTF. CDR3 nucleotide sequence: TGTGCCAGCAGCCTCGGACAGACTACTAACTATGGCTACACCTTC.

The chain joins TRBV27 to TRBJ1-2; unclear D gene. CDR1 and CDR2 from the germline V gene are MNHEY and SMNVEV (reference sequence). The V gene lost 6 bases and the J gene lost 2 bases, with 7 bases spanning the gap. The CDR3 consists of 12 residues. The CDR3 coding sequence is TGTGCCAGCAGCGAGCGGAACTATGGCTACACCTTC. Protein sequence: CASSERNYGYTF.

The rearrangement joins TRBV27 to TRBJ1-1, with D maybe TRBD1 (6 bases). The CDR3 sequence is 15 residues long. CDR1 and CDR2 from the germline V gene are MNHEY and SMNVEV (reference sequence). Trimming cost V 5 bases and J 4 bases, with 17 bases left between them. CDR3 sequence reads: CASSRGGVGGTEAFF. The CDR3 nucleotides are TGTGCCAGCAGTCGAGGGGGGGTGGGGGGCACTGAAGCTTTCTTT.

The J gene is TRBJ2-3, the V gene TRBV5-1, with 8 bases lining up with TRBD1. This CDR3 has 16 residues. With 0 bases clipped from V and 6 bases from J, the junction kept 9 bases outside the gene matches. Per germline, CDR1 SGHRS and CDR2 YFSETQ. DNA of the CDR3: TGCGCCAGCAGCTTGGTGGGGACAGGCAAGGGGGATACGCAGTATTTT. Protein product: CASSLVGTGKGDTQYF.

This chain uses TRBV11-2 with TRBJ2-7; tentative D call: TRBD2 (5 bases). CDR1 and CDR2 from the germline V gene are SGHAT and FQNNGV. CDR3 size: 12 residues. The ends were cut back, 6 bases at V and 6 bases at J, with 12 bases in the middle. CDR3 sequence: CASSSGSTEQYF. The CDR3 DNA reads as TGTGCCAGCAGTTCGGGATCCACCGAGCAGTACTTC.